The T cell receptor (beta chain) described here comes from a study of cytomegalovirus exposure and HLA in healthy donors (dated by TCRdb to the late 2010s). With regard to the full study: A later analysis indicated that the 95 to 150 validation repertoires were generated on the platform also employed for the approximately 700 repertoires of the first cohort. Besides the first cohort of roughly 700 subjects, a separate validation cohort made up of 120 or so different subjects was used. The aim of the study was to test whether cataloging public T cell receptors could identify signatures of past pathogen exposure. The study combined high-throughput TCR immunosequencing, statistical association of individual TCRs with disease status, and machine learning to predict cytomegalovirus infection status.

Counted from cysteine to phenylalanine, this CDR3 has 15 amino acids. The retained sequence is limited to the CDR3, 45 bases, with the frame set at the first base. Details on this clone: Its antigen remains unidentified. Base qualities are not recorded, but no much larger clone differs from it by a single base.

The library was built by means of the immunoSEQ multiplex PCR assay. Concerning the study's data processing: A statistical classification framework was developed to diagnose cytomegalovirus status using the catalog of TCR beta chain sequences. In its TCRdb copy, this immuneACCESS table keeps in-frame sequences only and misses some clones. Where compared with another copy, unresolved V genes explain less than half of these, and the others have no known cause. The DNA was the basis for D and trimming; V, J and clone size are from that table. Recorded for this sample are just over 80,000 clones; approximately 96% of them occurred a single time. The ten largest clones take up about 1.3% of the sample. The donors were included in the validation cohort of over a hundred subjects, a group kept apart from the roughly 700-subject first cohort. Study-wide conclusions, independent of this receptor: A later analysis found that TCRs clustered in the first cohort also tended to co-occur in the 95 to 150 validation repertoires, with 90% to 95% of cluster scores above 0. The authors suggested that the approach could potentially be generalized to other disease states and immunological phenotypes. In vitro tests confirmed that three of the cytomegalovirus-associated TCR beta chains recognize cytomegalovirus antigens. Most TCR sequences were seen in very few donors, while some public TCRs were found in many individuals. The validation cohort had no HLA typing available for a later analysis, so co-occurrence within that cohort was assessed over all 120 or so repertoires. The study gave a list of 150 to 200 TCR beta chains associated with cytomegalovirus. Cytomegalovirus status was reported to be diagnosed by the classifier with high specificity and sensitivity in both the original and validation cohorts.

The sequenced material came from PBMCs. This sequence uses TRBV21-1 and TRBJ1-2. TRBV21-1 is a pseudogene locus. This TCR was sampled from a woman in her late teens or twenties in good health and CMV-seronegative. The CDR3 here reads CASSKRDGGVYGYTF. In nucleotide form, the sequence is TGTGCCAGCAGCAAACGGGACGGAGGGGTGTATGGCTACACCTTC.